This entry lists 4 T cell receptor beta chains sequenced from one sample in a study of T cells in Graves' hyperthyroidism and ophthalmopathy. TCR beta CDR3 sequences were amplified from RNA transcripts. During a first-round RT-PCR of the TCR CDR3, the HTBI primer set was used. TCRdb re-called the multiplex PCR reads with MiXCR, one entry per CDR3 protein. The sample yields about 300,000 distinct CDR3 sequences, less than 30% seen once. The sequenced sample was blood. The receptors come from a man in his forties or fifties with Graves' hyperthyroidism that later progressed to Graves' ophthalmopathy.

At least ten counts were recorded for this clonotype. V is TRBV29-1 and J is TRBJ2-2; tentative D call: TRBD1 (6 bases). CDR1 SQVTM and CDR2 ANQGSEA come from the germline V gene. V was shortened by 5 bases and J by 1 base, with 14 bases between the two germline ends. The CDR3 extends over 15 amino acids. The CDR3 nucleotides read TGCAGCGTTCCAGCCAGGGGAAAGAACACCGGGGAGCTGTTTTTT. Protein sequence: CSVPARGKNTGELFF.

The CDR3: CASSLGAERGSPLHF. The DNA of the CDR3 is TGTGCCAGCAGTTTAGGGGCAGAGAGGGGATCACCCCTCCACTTT. The chain combines TRBV27 with TRBJ1-6; D possibly corresponds to TRBD1 (5 bases). V lost 2 bases and J lost 10, with 15 bases in between. The germline gives CDR1 MNHEY, CDR2 SMNVEV (reference sequence). The CDR3 consists of 15 residues.

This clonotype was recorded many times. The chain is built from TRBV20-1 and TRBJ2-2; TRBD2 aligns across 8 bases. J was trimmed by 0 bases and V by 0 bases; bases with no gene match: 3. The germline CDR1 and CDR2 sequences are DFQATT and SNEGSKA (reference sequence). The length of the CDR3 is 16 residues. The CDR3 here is CSARDPGLANTGELFF. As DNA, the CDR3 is TGCAGTGCTAGAGATCCGGGACTAGCGAACACCGGGGAGCTGTTTTTT.

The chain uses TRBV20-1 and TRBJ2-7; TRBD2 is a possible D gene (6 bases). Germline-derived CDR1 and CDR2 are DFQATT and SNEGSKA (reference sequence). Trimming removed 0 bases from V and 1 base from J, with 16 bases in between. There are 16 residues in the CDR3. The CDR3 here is CSARDPGAESSYEQYF. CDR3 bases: TGCAGTGCTAGAGATCCGGGAGCGGAAAGTTCCTACGAGCAGTACTTC.